A selection of T cell receptor beta chains follows, all from one sample in a study of T cells expressing NK-cell markers. TCRdb reprocessed the 5' RACE reads, with one entry per CDR3 protein and no DNA. Its listing shows about 160,000 distinct CDR3 sequences. Material for sequencing was blood T cells: a sorted CD56 or NKG2C T cell subset, CD4+ or CD8+ T cells, or bulk PBMC T cells (not recorded which). These receptors were collected from a man aged 18-70 years in good health. Both conserved end residues are part of each CDR3.

V gene: TRBV12-3/TRBV12-4
J gene: TRBJ1-1
CDR3 protein: CANSPGTDTEAFF

V gene: TRBV9
J gene: TRBJ2-2
CDR3 protein: CASSAIYPTGELFF

V gene: TRBV6-5
J gene: TRBJ2-4
CDR3 protein: CASSYSQGENIQYF

V gene: TRBV19
J gene: TRBJ1-1
CDR3 protein: CASSMDAGEDTEAFF

V gene: TRBV7-9
J gene: TRBJ2-7
CDR3 protein: CASSSLRTQAGYEQYF

V gene: TRBV24-1
J gene: TRBJ2-4
CDR3 protein: CATSDSTTGQAGKNIQYF

V gene: TRBV24-1
J gene: TRBJ2-3
CDR3 protein: CATSDRTGVTSTQYF

V gene: TRBV5-5
J gene: TRBJ2-3
CDR3 protein: CASSLRGTKSTDTQYF

V gene: TRBV7-9
J gene: TRBJ2-3
CDR3 protein: CASSLPGTAADTQYF

V gene: TRBV7-9
J gene: TRBJ2-5
CDR3 protein: CASRPTSGGWQETQYF

V gene: TRBV14
J gene: TRBJ2-1
CDR3 protein: CASDRGLGDEQFF

V gene: TRBV5-1
J gene: TRBJ2-3
CDR3 protein: CASSLPGLAVSTDTQYF

V gene: TRBV15
J gene: TRBJ2-7
CDR3 protein: CATSRDRDRGHNEQYF

V gene: TRBV11-2
J gene: TRBJ2-2
CDR3 protein: CASSFWNTGELFF

V gene: TRBV12-3/TRBV12-4
J gene: TRBJ2-2
CDR3 protein: CASSLPGELFF

V gene: TRBV27
J gene: TRBJ2-7
CDR3 protein: CASRDTGVSEQYF

V gene: TRBV5-4
J gene: TRBJ2-7
CDR3 protein: CASSWWGAFEQYF

V gene: TRBV28
J gene: TRBJ1-1
CDR3 protein: CASSYMGEMDTEAFF

V gene: TRBV3-1
J gene: TRBJ2-2
CDR3 protein: CASSLRGENTGELFF

V gene: TRBV18
J gene: TRBJ1-5
CDR3 protein: CASSRGSYSNQPQHF

V gene: TRBV12-5
J gene: TRBJ2-1
CDR3 protein: CASGLSNTSPVLILYNEQFF

V gene: TRBV7-9
J gene: TRBJ1-2
CDR3 protein: CASSLNGAGGNYGYTF

V gene: TRBV29-1
J gene: TRBJ1-2
CDR3 protein: CRVTGGAQGYTF

V gene: TRBV7-6
J gene: TRBJ2-5
CDR3 protein: CASMVSPAGQETQYF

V gene: TRBV28
J gene: TRBJ2-1
CDR3 protein: CASKDRHNEQFF

V gene: TRBV20-1
J gene: TRBJ2-1
CDR3 protein: CSARGVLRSYNEQFF

V gene: TRBV27
J gene: TRBJ2-3
CDR3 protein: CASSRGQGRGTDTQYF

V gene: TRBV7-9
J gene: TRBJ1-1
CDR3 protein: CASSLVGSLEAFF

V gene: TRBV6-1
J gene: TRBJ2-3
CDR3 protein: CASSEEEGWGLSDTQYF

V gene: TRBV7-9
J gene: TRBJ1-2
CDR3 protein: CASSTTQGAQGYTF

V gene: TRBV12-3/TRBV12-4
J gene: TRBJ2-3
CDR3 protein: CASKRGGWDTQYF

V gene: TRBV20-1
J gene: TRBJ2-3
CDR3 protein: CSADIRDEKVTQYF

V gene: TRBV27
J gene: TRBJ2-7
CDR3 protein: CASSLDRSYEQYF

V gene: TRBV29-1
J gene: TRBJ2-5
CDR3 protein: CSVEYDLKETQYF

V gene: TRBV19
J gene: TRBJ2-5
CDR3 protein: CASRERGGVEETQYF

V gene: TRBV7-9
J gene: TRBJ2-1
CDR3 protein: CASSRGRSSYNEQFF

V gene: TRBV7-2
J gene: TRBJ2-4
CDR3 protein: CASSLAHVPAGAIAKNIQYF

V gene: TRBV29-1
J gene: TRBJ2-1
CDR3 protein: CSVEDLQMASGDEQFF

V gene: TRBV25-1
J gene: TRBJ2-7
CDR3 protein: CASSPLGTYEQYF

V gene: TRBV9
J gene: TRBJ2-3
CDR3 protein: CASSGPGLAVTDTQYF

V gene: TRBV6-5
J gene: TRBJ1-6
CDR3 protein: CASRRTGTYNSPLHF

V gene: TRBV6-1
J gene: TRBJ1-1
CDR3 protein: CASSERWQGASEAFF

V gene: TRBV30
J gene: TRBJ2-7
CDR3 protein: CAWSFDSHYEQYF

V gene: TRBV27
J gene: TRBJ1-6
CDR3 protein: CASSFGTIPTGESPLHF

V gene: TRBV20-1
J gene: TRBJ2-3
CDR3 protein: CSARPGSGGGTDTQYF